The clone carrying this TCR beta chain was counted between two and nine times. The target antigen is unknown. These data come from a study of beta chain features in type 1 diabetes. The study's findings and limits: Shortening that was moderate but significant affected the TCRB CDR3s of Type 1 diabetes patients in all four CD4+ subsets.

All of the isolated RNA was reverse transcribed, so expressed TCRB transcripts were sequenced. Method: immunoSEQ multiplex PCR; TCRdb's copy keeps in-frame clones and lacks some. Among more than 200,000 clones, 16% were seen once, and the ten largest hold about 0.078%. The length of the CDR3 is 16 residues. The J segment lost 4 bases and the V segment lost 0 bases, leaving 6 bases of the junction unmatched. The sequencing sample was made of naive CD4+ T cells from blood. The receptor was isolated from a man under 40 with type 1 diabetes. The chain employs TRBV23-1 and TRBJ2-3; 8 bases line up with TRBD1. TRBV23-1 is reported as an ORF; its role is uncertain. CDR3 amino acids: CASSQSSDRGPDTQYF. The CDR3 DNA follows: TGCGCCAGCAGTCAATCCTCTGACAGGGGCCCAGATACGCAGTATTTT.